Following are 21 T cell receptor beta chains from one sample sequenced in a study of blood T cell repertoires in COVID-19. The data were produced by immunoSEQ multiplex PCR, yet TCRdb's version contains in-frame clones alone and is incomplete. The top ten clones hold 4.5% of a sample with around 150,000 clones, 75% to 85% of them seen once. Sequencing input: peripheral blood. The receptor set was obtained from a woman older than 75 with active or convalescent COVID-19.

The chain links TRBV4-3 to TRBJ2-6; tentative D call: TRBD1 (5 bases). Between the trimmed V and J ends, which lost 1 base and 3 bases, there was a span of 13 bases. In germline, CDR1 is LGHNA, CDR2 YSLEER. This CDR3 has 17 amino acids. The CDR3 nucleotides read TGCGCCAGCAGCCAAGTCCCAGGGCGCTTTGGGGCCAACGTCCTGACTTTC. Amino acids: CASSQVPGRFGANVLTF.

The chain employs TRBV30 and TRBJ2-7, with D perhaps TRBD2 (7 bases). Per germline, CDR1 GTSNPN and CDR2 SVGIG (reference sequence). Trimming took off 2 bases at V and 0 bases at J, with 14 bases between the two ends. This CDR3 spans 15 amino acids. DNA of the CDR3: TGTGCCTGGAGTAAGAAGGGGGGGTACTCCTACGAGCAGTACTTC. The encoded protein is CAWSKKGGYSYEQYF.

The V gene is TRBV2, the J gene TRBJ1-4; 11 bases agree with TRBD1. With V trimmed by 7 bases and J by 0 bases, 4 bases remained unmatched. The length of the CDR3 is 16 residues. Germline CDR1 SNHLY, CDR2 FYNNEI. The CDR3 here is CASNRDRGATNEKLFF. The CDR3 coding sequence is TGTGCCAGCAACAGGGACAGGGGGGCAACTAATGAAAAACTGTTTTTT.

This clone showed up many times. The chain is built from TRBV6-5 and TRBJ2-1; 9 bases are a match to TRBD1. Trimming cost V 6 bases and J 13 bases; bases outside gene matches: 10. The CDR3 length is 13 residues. Germline lookup yields CDR1 MNHEY and CDR2 SVGAGI. The DNA for the CDR3 is TGTGCCAGCAGCGGGGACAGGGCGTCTCACCAGTTCTTC. Amino acids: CASSGDRASHQFF.

The J gene is TRBJ1-1, the V gene TRBV19; the D gene is possibly TRBD1 (5 bases). Trimming shortened V by 7 bases and J by 3 bases, and 21 bases separated the two germline ends. Germline CDR1 and CDR2: LNHDA and SQIVND (reference sequence). The CDR3 runs to 16 residues. CDR3 DNA: TGTGCCAGTAAACACATCGGGGCGCGGGGTGACACTGAAGCTTTCTTT. It translates to CASKHIGARGDTEAFF.

The chain uses TRBV7-3 and TRBJ2-2; perhaps TRBD2 as D (5 bases). V lost 3 bases and J 6 bases, leaving 11 bases between the germline ends. CDR1 and CDR2 from the germline V gene are SGHTA and FQGTGA. This CDR3 region has 14 residues. The CDR3 reads CASSFGVLAGELFF. CDR3 nucleotides: TGTGCCAGCAGCTTCGGGGTATTAGCCGGGGAGCTGTTTTTT.

V is TRBV27 and J is TRBJ1-5; maybe TRBD1 (6 bases). CDR1 MNHEY and CDR2 SMNVEV come from the germline V gene (reference sequence). With 6 bases removed from V and 4 bases from J, the gap between germline ends came to 16 bases. This CDR3 spans 15 amino acids. CDR3 sequence: CASRHRDTDNQPQHF. The CDR3 nucleotides read TGTGCCAGCAGACATAGGGACACCGATAATCAGCCCCAGCATTTT.

The V gene is TRBV7-2, the J gene TRBJ1-2; the match to TRBD1 covers 9 bases. The CDR3 runs to 13 residues. J gave up 5 bases and V 6 bases, and 4 bases lay outside the gene matches. Germline-derived CDR1 and CDR2 are SGHTA and FQGNSA. CDR3 loop: CASSLGQGYGYTF. As DNA, the CDR3 is TGTGCCAGCAGTTTGGGACAGGGTTATGGCTACACCTTC.

This clone has a single count. J is TRBJ1-4 and V is TRBV5-1; D is perhaps TRBD1 (6 bases). Germline loops: CDR1 SGHRS, CDR2 YFSETQ. This CDR3 is built from 14 residues. Trimming shortened V by 1 base and J by 4 bases, and 8 bases separated the two germline ends. The CDR3 nucleotides read TGCGCCAGCAGCTTGACAGGGATTAATGAAAAACTGTTTTTT. It is translated as CASSLTGINEKLFF.

This chain links TRBV12-3 or TRBV12-4 with TRBJ1-6, with D unresolved. V was cut by 5 bases and J by 7 bases, with 9 bases left in between. This CDR3 comprises 13 residues. Written as DNA, the CDR3 is TGTGCCAGCAGTCCCGTGGAGAATTCACCCCTCCACTTT. It specifies CASSPVENSPLHF.

The chain is built from TRBV30 and TRBJ2-1; 11 nucleotides line up with TRBD2. The germline gives CDR1 GTSNPN, CDR2 SVGIG (reference sequence). The CDR3 runs to 15 residues. V was clipped by 2 bases and J by 7 bases; unmatched bases: 7. The CDR3 loop is CAWSPLSGGANEQFF. DNA for the CDR3: TGTGCCTGGAGTCCCCTTAGCGGGGGGGCGAATGAGCAGTTCTTC.

This chain uses TRBV14 with TRBJ2-2, with TRBD1 matching 9 bases. The CDR3 has 16 residues. Looked up from germline, CDR1 is SGHDN and CDR2 is FVKESK. The V and J ends lost 5 bases and 4 bases, in that order; junction bases with no gene match: 8. As DNA, the CDR3 is TGTGCCAGCAGCGAAACTCGGGACAGGGTCACCGGGGAGCTGTTTTTT. Translating gives CASSETRDRVTGELFF.

The V call is TRBV5-1, the J call TRBJ2-3; a possible D gene is TRBD2 (6 bases). CDR1 is SGHRS, CDR2 YFSETQ, per germline. The CDR3 loop spans 14 amino acids. Trimming took off 4 bases at V and 5 bases at J, with 14 bases between the two ends. The CDR3 coding sequence is TGCGCCAGCAGCCCCCGGGACTTAAAAGATACGCAGTATTTT. This gives the protein CASSPRDLKDTQYF. The full variable domain, its missing parts supplied by reference TRBV5-1 and TRBJ2-3, is KAGVTQTPRYLIKTRGQQVTLSCSPISGHRSVSWYQQTPGQGLQFLFEYFSETQRNKGNFPGRFSGRQFSNSRSEMNVSTLELGDSALYLCASSPRDLKDTQYFGPGTRLTVL.

This clone has just one count. The chain recombines TRBV19 with TRBJ1-1, with TRBD1 identical over 8 bases. V lost 8 bases to trimming and J lost 0 bases; unmatched junction nucleotides: 11. The germline V gene has CDR1 LNHDA and CDR2 SQIVND (reference sequence). The length of the CDR3 is 16 residues. CDR3 residues: CASRSDRAAMNTEAFF. DNA for the CDR3: TGTGCCAGTCGCTCGGACAGGGCCGCGATGAACACTGAAGCTTTCTTT.

The V gene is TRBV30, the J gene TRBJ1-5; 9 positions match TRBD1. This CDR3 spans 15 amino acids. J gave up 3 bases and V 1 base, and 4 bases lay outside the gene matches. In germline, CDR1 is GTSNPN, CDR2 SVGIG (reference sequence). The CDR3 nucleotides are TGTGCCTGGAGTGAGGGACAGGGAAACAATCAGCCCCAGCATTTT. The encoded protein is CAWSEGQGNNQPQHF.

This clone was picked up a small number of times. This rearrangement joins TRBV10-3 to TRBJ2-1; maybe TRBD2 (6 bases). This CDR3 is 15 amino acids long. Trimming shortened V by 4 bases and J by 7 bases, and 17 bases separated the two germline ends. Germline V lookup: CDR1 ENHRY, CDR2 SYGVKD. The CDR3 DNA reads as TGTGCCATCAGTGGCCCCGGGAGAGAGAAAAATGAGCAGTTCTTC. It specifies CAISGPGREKNEQFF.

The V gene is TRBV4-1, the J gene TRBJ2-1; a weak D match, TRBD2 (5 bases). The germline CDR1 and CDR2 sequences are MGHRA and YSYEKL. The CDR3 is 13 residues long. V was pared by 0 bases and J by 10 bases, with 10 bases between. The CDR3 spells CASSQDRQREQFF. DNA of the CDR3: TGCGCCAGCAGCCAAGATCGCCAGCGGGAGCAGTTCTTC.

The V call is TRBV2, the J call TRBJ2-1; 11 bases line up with TRBD2. Unmatched junction bases numbered 13, after V lost 7 bases and J lost 5 bases. The CDR3 contains 17 residues. Germline V gives CDR1 SNHLY, CDR2 FYNNEI. This CDR3 reads CASTGSASGGIDNEQFF. The CDR3, as DNA: TGTGCCAGCACCGGATCAGCTAGCGGGGGGATCGACAATGAGCAGTTCTTC.

The chain is built from TRBV14 and TRBJ1-2; 10 nucleotides line up with TRBD1. CDR3 length: 17 amino acids. Germline V gives CDR1 SGHDN, CDR2 FVKESK. V shed 0 bases, J shed 2 bases, and the junction held 6 bases outside the gene matches. CDR3 in DNA: TGTGCCAGCAGCCAAGATCTGGGGACAGGGGAAAACTATGGCTACACCTTC. This sequence encodes CASSQDLGTGENYGYTF.

The chain couples TRBV20-1 to TRBJ1-3; D uncertain. CDR1 DFQATT and CDR2 SNEGSKA come from the germline V gene (reference sequence). The CDR3 covers 11 residues. CDR3 coding DNA: TGCAGCGGAAACAGTGGAAACACCATATATTTT. It specifies CSGNSGNTIYF.

This clone has only one observation. The genes are TRBV2 and TRBJ2-7; D unresolved. Germline-derived CDR1 and CDR2 are SNHLY and FYNNEI. With 0 bases removed from V and 2 bases from J, the gap between germline ends came to 11 bases. There are 15 residues in the CDR3. The CDR3 region is CASSEANPHPYEQYF. The CDR3 nucleotides read TGTGCCAGCAGTGAAGCGAATCCACACCCCTACGAGCAGTACTTC.